Described below is a single TCR beta chain sequence and its context. These data belong to a study of T-cell reconstitution after alpha-beta-depleted transplantation in children. Unique molecular identifiers were incorporated into the prepared TCRbeta library. TCRdb analysed the PCR reads with MiXCR anew, one entry per CDR3 protein. This sample has around 410,000 distinct CDR3 sequences; about a tenth occur once, and the top ten carry 4.5% to 6%. Trimming left V 7 bases short and J 5 bases short, with 15 bases between. Germline CDR1 is MNHEY and CDR2 is SMNVEV (reference sequence). The CDR3 has 14 residues.

V gene TRBV27 combines with J gene TRBJ2-1, with D hard to call. This TCR derives from a human donor who donated a stem cell graft to a child with acute myeloid leukemia. The material sequenced was PBMCs from the stem cell graft donor, taken from the stem cell graft. In DNA form, the CDR3 reads TGTGCCAGCAAAGTACAGAGCTTAAACAATGAGCAGTTCTTC. Its translation: CASKVQSLNNEQFF.